These T cell receptor beta chains were read from a single sample in a study of T cells in Graves' hyperthyroidism and ophthalmopathy. TCRdb passed the multiplex PCR reads through MiXCR, listing each CDR3 protein once. There are about 500,000 distinct CDR3 sequences in the sample; roughly a sixth occur only once, and approximately 15% lies in the top ten. The sample taken for sequencing was blood. Source of these receptors: a woman younger than 30 with Graves' ophthalmopathy. The CDR3 runs from the conserved cysteine through the conserved F or W. The order of the fields is D gene, V gene, J gene, clone size, CDR3 protein, CDR3 DNA. The D gene is left open where the match is weak. Clone size is not always given. Where it is, it says once, few, many or a class for expanded clones.

d_call: .; v_call: TRBV11-2; j_call: TRBJ2-7; clone_size: few; cdr3_aa: CASSLDIGYYEQYF; cdr3_nt: TGTGCCAGCAGCTTAGATATCGGCTACTACGAGCAGTACTTC
d_call: TRBD1; v_call: TRBV5-1; j_call: TRBJ2-1; clone_size: many; cdr3_aa: CASSPTGGGYNEQFF; cdr3_nt: TGCGCCAGCAGCCCTACAGGGGGCGGCTACAATGAGCAGTTCTTC
d_call: TRBD1; v_call: TRBV28; j_call: TRBJ1-2; clone_size: many; cdr3_aa: CASKTGSYGYTF; cdr3_nt: TGTGCCAGCAAGACAGGGTCTTATGGCTACACCTTC
d_call: TRBD1; v_call: TRBV20-1; j_call: TRBJ2-7; clone_size: few; cdr3_aa: CSATRGQESPLREQYF; cdr3_nt: TGCAGTGCCACAAGGGGACAGGAATCCCCTCTTCGGGAGCAGTACTTC
d_call: .; v_call: TRBV6-1; j_call: TRBJ2-2; clone_size: many; cdr3_aa: CASAMFDPRRDTNTGELFF; cdr3_nt: TGTGCCAGCGCAATGTTCGATCCCCGCCGGGACACAAACACCGGGGAGCTGTTTTTT
d_call: TRBD2; v_call: TRBV4-1; j_call: TRBJ2-5; clone_size: many; cdr3_aa: CASSLEGLWGRETQYF; cdr3_nt: TGCGCCAGCAGCCTGGAGGGACTATGGGGGAGAGAGACCCAGTACTTC
d_call: .; v_call: TRBV29-1; j_call: TRBJ1-1; clone_size: few; cdr3_aa: CSGYVGTEAFF; cdr3_nt: TGCAGCGGCTACGTCGGCACTGAAGCTTTCTTT
d_call: .; v_call: TRBV20-1; j_call: TRBJ2-1; clone_size: many; cdr3_aa: CSARHELTGNEQFF; cdr3_nt: TGCAGTGCTAGACATGAACTTACAGGGAATGAGCAGTTCTTC
d_call: .; v_call: TRBV6-1; j_call: TRBJ1-2; clone_size: many; cdr3_aa: CASSPGEFGYTF; cdr3_nt: TGTGCCAGCAGTCCCGGAGAGTTTGGCTACACCTTC
d_call: TRBD1; v_call: TRBV6-2/TRBV6-3; j_call: TRBJ1-5; clone_size: few; cdr3_aa: CASRTRGQGSNQPQHF; cdr3_nt: TGTGCCAGCCGTACGCGGGGACAGGGTTCTAATCAGCCCCAGCATTTT
d_call: .; v_call: TRBV12-3/TRBV12-4; j_call: TRBJ2-1; clone_size: many; cdr3_aa: CASSLSNEQFF; cdr3_nt: TGTGCCAGCAGCTTATCGAATGAGCAGTTCTTC
d_call: .; v_call: TRBV7-6; j_call: TRBJ1-3; clone_size: .; cdr3_aa: CASSLSTSYSGNTIYF; cdr3_nt: TGTGCCAGCAGCTTGTCGACGTCCTACTCTGGAAACACCATATATTTT
d_call: .; v_call: TRBV20-1; j_call: TRBJ1-2; clone_size: many; cdr3_aa: CSAGDPQARGYTF; cdr3_nt: TGCAGTGCGGGGGACCCTCAGGCGAGAGGCTACACCTTC
d_call: .; v_call: TRBV5-6; j_call: TRBJ1-1; clone_size: many; cdr3_aa: CASSLPTAKAFF; cdr3_nt: TGTGCCAGCAGCTTGCCGACGGCTAAAGCTTTCTTT
d_call: .; v_call: TRBV7-9; j_call: TRBJ2-3; clone_size: .; cdr3_aa: CASSPEQDFTDTQYF; cdr3_nt: TGTGCCAGCAGCCCTGAACAGGACTTCACAGATACGCAGTATTTT
d_call: .; v_call: TRBV4-1; j_call: TRBJ2-3; clone_size: .; cdr3_aa: CASSQEVPRTGGTDTQYF; cdr3_nt: TGCGCCAGCAGCCAAGAAGTCCCCCGGACTGGCGGCACAGATACGCAGTATTTT
d_call: .; v_call: TRBV15; j_call: TRBJ1-5; clone_size: few; cdr3_aa: CATSRTSDFNQPQHF; cdr3_nt: TGTGCCACCAGCAGAACCTCGGATTTCAATCAGCCCCAGCATTTT
d_call: .; v_call: TRBV7-2; j_call: TRBJ2-3; clone_size: many; cdr3_aa: CASSLAPLAADTQYF; cdr3_nt: TGTGCCAGCAGCTTAGCCCCCCTAGCAGCAGATACGCAGTATTTT
d_call: .; v_call: TRBV28; j_call: TRBJ1-5; clone_size: .; cdr3_aa: CASSFPRGQPQHF; cdr3_nt: TGTGCCAGCAGTTTCCCTAGGGGTCAGCCCCAGCATTTT
d_call: TRBD2; v_call: TRBV7-2; j_call: TRBJ2-3; clone_size: .; cdr3_aa: CASSLMASGRADTQYF; cdr3_nt: TGTGCCAGCAGCTTAATGGCTAGCGGGAGGGCAGATACGCAGTATTTT
d_call: TRBD2; v_call: TRBV7-2; j_call: TRBJ2-1; clone_size: many; cdr3_aa: CASSMGLNNEQFF; cdr3_nt: TGTGCCAGCAGCATGGGACTAAACAATGAGCAGTTCTTC
d_call: .; v_call: TRBV5-1; j_call: TRBJ1-1; clone_size: .; cdr3_aa: CASSLMARVNTEAFF; cdr3_nt: TGCGCCAGCAGCTTGATGGCCAGGGTGAACACTGAAGCTTTCTTT
d_call: .; v_call: TRBV3-1; j_call: TRBJ2-5; clone_size: many; cdr3_aa: CASSQDPRRKTQYF; cdr3_nt: TGTGCCAGCAGCCAAGATCCTAGGAGAAAGACCCAGTACTTC
d_call: .; v_call: TRBV27; j_call: TRBJ1-5; clone_size: .; cdr3_aa: CASSGGRYSNQPQHF; cdr3_nt: TGTGCCAGCAGTGGGGGACGGTATAGCAATCAGCCCCAGCATTTT
d_call: .; v_call: TRBV11-2; j_call: TRBJ1-1; clone_size: many; cdr3_aa: CASSSHMNTEAFF; cdr3_nt: TGTGCCAGCAGCTCTCACATGAACACTGAAGCTTTCTTT
d_call: TRBD1; v_call: TRBV19; j_call: TRBJ2-1; clone_size: .; cdr3_aa: CASSLPVRGRINEQFF; cdr3_nt: TGTGCCAGTAGCCTCCCGGTTAGGGGGCGAATCAATGAGCAGTTCTTC